Below, one TCR beta chain is given with its context. The record originates from a study of blood T cell repertoires in COVID-19. Across the whole study: Samples of COVID-19 (acute and convalescent) were obtained from the United States, Italy and Spain. Nucleic acid was either cDNA or gDNA, and it came from T cells, B-cell-depleted T cells, or PBMCs.

CDR1 and CDR2 from the germline V gene are SGDLS and YYNGEE. The V end was cut by 0 bases, the J end by 7 bases, with 19 bases between. CDR3 length: 16 residues. In the original analysis: Counts of nucleated cells, estimated from reference gene primer amplification, were obtained. TCRdb's table, derived via immunoSEQ multiplex PCR, lists solely in-frame clones and lacks some. D and trimming come from the DNA, and the V and J calls and clone size come from that table. The repertoire holds some 120,000 clones, with around two thirds as singletons. The sequenced material came from peripheral blood. The genes are TRBV9 and TRBJ2-5, with D tentatively TRBD2 (5 bases). This clonotype was obtained from a woman in her 70s with acute or convalescent COVID-19. The CDR3 DNA reads TGTGCCAGCAGCGTAGGTCCCCTCAGTCTAGAGGGGACCCAGTACTTC. As protein: CASSVGPLSLEGTQYF.